The 29 T cell receptor beta chains in this list originate from one sample, sequenced in a study of T cell repertoires in cytomegalovirus infection. MiXCR, run by TCRdb on the reads, gives a single entry per CDR3 protein. The sample has about 740,000 distinct CDR3 sequences; roughly 35% are singletons. Sequenced input: PBMCs. These receptors were obtained from a human donor in good health (CMV status not recorded). Some clones in this sample may be carry-over from other donors' samples.

The CDR3 loop reads CASRPGPPEAFF. The CDR3, as DNA: TGTGCCAGCAGGCCAGGACCTCCTGAAGCTTTCTTT. V gene TRBV6-6 combines with J gene TRBJ1-1; no firm D call. Per germline, CDR1 MNHNY and CDR2 SVGAGI (reference sequence). The CDR3 is 12 amino acids. Trimming shortened V by 6 bases and J by 6 bases, and 11 bases separated the two germline ends.

This clonotype was recorded many times. This chain connects TRBV7-2 to TRBJ2-3, with 7 positions matching TRBD2. This CDR3 has 15 amino acids. Germline CDR1 and CDR2: SGHTA and FQGNSA. V lost 5 bases to trimming and J lost 4 bases; unmatched junction nucleotides: 9. Written as DNA, the CDR3 is TGTGCCAGCAGCCCGGAGACTAGCATCTCAGATACGCAGTATTTT. As protein: CASSPETSISDTQYF. Full variable domain (missing parts from reference TRBV7-2 and TRBJ2-3): GAGVSQSPSNKVTEKGKDVELRCDPISGHTALYWYRQSLGQGLEFLIYFQGNSAPDKSGLPSDRFSAERTGGSVSTLTIQRTQQEDSAVYLCASSPETSISDTQYFGPGTRLTVL.

The genes are TRBV2 and TRBJ1-1, with 9 bases identical to TRBD1. CDR3 length: 14 amino acids. V shed 6 bases and J 1 base; nucleotides not matched to a gene: 3. Germline assignment: CDR1 SNHLY and CDR2 FYNNEI. Here the CDR3 reads CASRLDRGNTEAFF. For the CDR3, the DNA is TGTGCCAGCAGATTGGACAGGGGGAACACTGAAGCTTTCTTT. Full variable domain (remainder filled in from reference TRBV2 and TRBJ1-1): EPEVTQTPSHQVTQMGQEVILRCVPISNHLYFYWYRQILGQKVEFLVSFYNNEISEKSEIFDDQFSVERPDGSNFTLKIRSTKLEDSAMYFCASRLDRGNTEAFFGQGTRLTVV.

The rearrangement uses TRBV29-1 and TRBJ2-1; D is unresolved. CDR1 is SQVTM and CDR2 is ANQGSEA in the germline V gene. This CDR3 comprises 13 residues. CDR3 sequence: CIAGVRSYNEQFF. The CDR3 coding sequence is TGCATTGCTGGCGTTCGCTCCTACAATGAGCAGTTCTTC.

Notes on this clonotype: Because the CDR3 is missing its conserved closing phenylalanine or tryptophan, this is likely a read error. The V and J genes are TRBV5-1 and TRBJ1-2; D is ambiguous. V was cut by 0 bases and J by 4 bases, with 10 bases left in between. The CDR3 is made up of 14 amino acids. Germline V gene lookup returns CDR1 SGHRS and CDR2 YFSETQ. The CDR3 here is CASSLDRGLYGYTL. DNA of the CDR3: TGCGCCAGCAGCTTGGATCGTGGCCTCTATGGCTACACCTTA.

The gene calls are TRBV12-3 or TRBV12-4 and TRBJ2-5; D call uncertain. There are 11 residues in the CDR3. The V gene lost 8 bases and the J gene lost 5 bases, with 9 bases spanning the gap. The CDR3 DNA sequence: TGTGCCAGCGCCTCCGGGGAGACCCAGTACTTC. Residues: CASASGETQYF.

The V gene is TRBV20-1, the J gene TRBJ2-5; D unresolved. CDR1 is DFQATT, CDR2 SNEGSKA, per germline (reference sequence). Trimming took 0 bases from V and 8 from J, leaving 13 bases between them. The CDR3 is 13 amino acids. The CDR3 loop is CSARDLPKITQYF. As DNA, the CDR3 is TGCAGTGCTAGAGACCTGCCCAAGATTACCCAGTACTTC.

Comments on this clonotype: Since a much larger clone is just one base distant, this may be a read error. Lacking the conserved final phenylalanine or tryptophan, this CDR3 likely reflects a read error. The CDR3 reads CASSLDPGLQPQHI. CDR3 coding DNA: TGTGCCAGCAGCTTAGATCCGGGCCTTCAGCCCCAGCATATT. This rearrangement joins TRBV7-2 to TRBJ1-5; no clear D gene. Germline V gene sequence: CDR1 SGHTA, CDR2 FQGNSA. Trimming stripped 1 base from V and 6 bases from J, with 10 bases between. CDR3 length: 14 residues.

The chain links TRBV4-2 to TRBJ1-2, with D unresolved. CDR3 size: 14 residues. Trimming removed 1 base at V and 2 bases at J, with 8 bases between. Per germline, CDR1 LGHNA and CDR2 YNFKEQ. This CDR3 reads CASSQVGRNYGYTF. The DNA of the CDR3 is TGTGCCAGCAGCCAAGTCGGCAGAAACTATGGCTACACCTTC.

This clonotype was detected only a few times. This chain joins TRBV6-1 and TRBJ1-4; D not certain. V dropped 1 base and J dropped 11 bases, with 14 bases sitting between them. The CDR3 runs to 14 residues. Looked up from germline, CDR1 is MNHNS and CDR2 is SASEGT. CDR3 protein: CASSEGAVGGKLFF. CDR3 in DNA: TGTGCCAGCAGTGAAGGTGCCGTAGGCGGGAAACTGTTTTTT.

V gene TRBV28 combines with J gene TRBJ1-5, with D possibly TRBD1 on 5 matching bases. CDR1 MDHEN and CDR2 SYDVKM come from the germline V gene. This CDR3 is 14 amino acids long. The V and J ends lost 7 bases and 0 bases respectively, with 10 bases between them. DNA of the CDR3: TGTGCCAGCATGTGGACATATAGCAATCAGCCCCAGCATTTT. Translated, it gives CASMWTYSNQPQHF.

Ten or more counts support this clonotype. The chain uses TRBV7-9 and TRBJ2-2; D is perhaps TRBD1 or TRBD2 (5 bases each). The CDR3 extends over 19 amino acids. Germline V gene data show CDR1 as SEHNR and CDR2 as FQNEAQ (reference sequence). With 4 bases removed from V and 1 base from J, the gap between germline ends came to 22 bases. CDR3 nucleotide sequence: TGTGCCAGCAGCTCCCCCATCGGGACCCCCAATCGGAACACCGGGGAGCTGTTTTTT. It translates to CASSSPIGTPNRNTGELFF.

The chain joins TRBV14 to TRBJ2-2; TRBD2 is a possible D gene (5 bases). Germline V gene data show CDR1 as SGHDN and CDR2 as FVKESK. The CDR3 consists of 15 residues. Trimming removed 5 bases from V and 4 bases from J, with 14 bases in between. The CDR3 protein is CASSYGLPGTGELFF. The CDR3, as DNA: TGTGCCAGCAGCTATGGACTCCCGGGCACCGGGGAGCTGTTTTTT.

A few counts support this clonotype. V is TRBV6-1 and J is TRBJ2-1; perhaps TRBD2 as D (6 bases). V lost 2 bases and J 8 bases, leaving 16 bases between the germline ends. The CDR3 has 15 residues. Germline V gene lookup returns CDR1 MNHNS and CDR2 SASEGT. The CDR3 DNA reads TGTGCCAGCAGTGAACGAGGTCGGTCGGGAGATGAGCAGTTCTTC. Translating gives CASSERGRSGDEQFF.

Points on this clonotype: Since a much larger clone is just one base distant, this may be a read error. CDR3 sequence (DNA): TGTGCCACCCGCATAGCCACAGAGACGCAGTATTTT. Residues: CATRIATETQYF. The gene calls are TRBV28 and TRBJ2-3; D is undetermined. The CDR3 loop spans 12 amino acids. CDR1 and CDR2 (germline): MDHEN, SYDVKM.

The chain employs TRBV29-1 and TRBJ2-3; TRBD1 might be the D (5 bases). The CDR3 loop spans 13 amino acids. V gave up 8 bases and J gave up 1 base, with 13 bases separating them. Germline V gives CDR1 SQVTM, CDR2 ANQGSEA. The CDR3 nucleotides read TGCAGCTACCCTCAGACAGGCACAGATACGCAGTATTTT. Translation: CSYPQTGTDTQYF.

There are a few counts of this clonotype. CDR3: CASSFTAPGGDGYTF. In DNA form, the CDR3 reads TGTGCCAGCAGTTTCACCGCTCCTGGCGGGGATGGCTACACCTTC. This sequence joins TRBV12-3 or TRBV12-4 and TRBJ1-2; no reliable D call. V lost 3 bases and J lost 6, with 17 bases in between. CDR3 length: 15 amino acids.

This clonotype was seen only a few times. J is TRBJ1-2 and V is TRBV30; TRBD1 is a possible D gene (6 bases). Trimming left V 5 bases short and J 8 bases short, with 12 bases between. Germline CDR1 GTSNPN, CDR2 SVGIG (reference sequence). The CDR3 totals 11 residues. CDR3: CAWQGSDGYTF. Written as DNA, the CDR3 is TGTGCCTGGCAGGGGTCGGACGGCTACACCTTC. Together with reference TRBV30 and TRBJ1-2, the CDR3 gives the full variable domain: SQTIHQWPATLVQPVGSPLSLECTVEGTSNPNLYWYRQAAGRGLQLLFYSVGIGQISSEVPQNLSASRPQDRQFILSSKKLLLSDSGFYLCAWQGSDGYTFGSGTRLTVV.

The chain has TRBV19 and TRBJ2-2; 8 bases match TRBD2. Germline CDR1 and CDR2: LNHDA and SQIVND (reference sequence). CDR3 length equals 15 residues. The V gene end was trimmed by 7 bases and the J gene end by 1 base; junction bases not matched to a gene: 5. CDR3 sequence: CASIILAGNTGELFF. As DNA, the CDR3 is TGTGCCAGTATTATCCTAGCGGGGAACACCGGGGAGCTGTTTTTT.

The V call is TRBV19, the J call TRBJ2-1, with 15 bases aligning to TRBD2. Germline assignment: CDR1 LNHDA and CDR2 SQIVND (reference sequence). V lost 5 bases, J lost 9 bases, and 2 bases stayed unmatched. This CDR3 comprises 14 residues. The CDR3 here is CASSGLAGGPEQFF. Written as DNA, the CDR3 is TGTGCCAGTAGTGGACTAGCGGGGGGGCCTGAGCAGTTCTTC.

The V and J genes are TRBV6-6 and TRBJ2-3, with D perhaps assigned TRBD1 or TRBD2 (5 bases each). Trimming took 6 bases from V and 6 from J, leaving 19 bases between them. Germline values: CDR1 MNHNY, CDR2 SVGAGI (reference sequence). The CDR3 length is 15 residues. The DNA for the CDR3 is TGTGCCAGCAGGACACTATCCGAGGGGCGCGATACGCAGTATTTT. Its translation: CASRTLSEGRDTQYF.

In nucleotides, the CDR3 is TGTGCCAGCAGGAAAGACACCTACGAGCAGTACTTC. This sequence encodes CASRKDTYEQYF. The chain has TRBV7-2 and TRBJ2-7; D is ambiguous. Trimming removed 6 bases from V and 2 bases from J, with 8 bases in between. Per germline, CDR1 SGHTA and CDR2 FQGNSA. CDR3 size: 12 residues.

The table lists this clonotype with a few counts. This chain connects TRBV10-3 to TRBJ2-1; 8 positions agree with TRBD2. The CDR3 has 13 amino acids. Unmatched junction bases numbered 5, after V lost 11 bases and J lost 2 bases. Germline CDR1 ENHRY, CDR2 SYGVKD. As DNA, the CDR3 is TGTGCCTCCAGACTAGCGACCTACAATGAGCAGTTCTTC. It yields the protein CASRLATYNEQFF.

This chain joins TRBV5-4 and TRBJ2-1; D is unclear. Between the trimmed V and J ends, which lost 0 bases and 4 bases, there was a span of 11 bases. CDR3 length: 15 residues. Germline V gives CDR1 SGHNT, CDR2 YYREEE (reference sequence). CDR3 DNA sequence: TGTGCCAGCAGCTTGGCCGCAAGTGGGTACAATGAGCAGTTCTTC. Translation gives CASSLAASGYNEQFF.

Ten or more counts support this clonotype. The chain links TRBV7-2 to TRBJ2-7, with D perhaps being TRBD1 or TRBD2 (5 bases each). V gave up 1 base and J gave up 5 bases, with 21 bases separating them. Germline V gene sequence: CDR1 SGHTA, CDR2 FQGNSA. This CDR3 is built from 17 residues. The CDR3 protein is CASSLGYTGRSHNEQYF. The CDR3 coding sequence is TGTGCCAGCAGCTTAGGTTATACGGGACGTAGTCATAACGAGCAGTACTTC.

The rearrangement links TRBV5-6 to TRBJ2-5; D is unresolved. CDR1 is SGHDT and CDR2 is YYEEEE in the germline V gene. The V and J ends lost 0 bases and 13 bases respectively, with 13 bases between them. The CDR3 sequence is 12 residues long. The DNA for the CDR3 is TGTGCCAGCAGCTTGGCGCGAGGTTTGGCGTACTTC. It specifies CASSLARGLAYF. Looking up the rest from reference TRBV5-6 and TRBJ2-5 gives the full variable domain: DAGVTQSPTHLIKTRGQQVTLRCSPKSGHDTVSWYQQALGQGPQFIFQYYEEEERQRGNFPDRFSGHQFPNYSSELNVNALLLGDSALYLCASSLARGLAYFGPGTRLLVL.

This clonotype was picked up a small number of times. DNA for the CDR3: TGTGCCAGCAGCTTAAACGTAGGGGCCGTGAGTGGCTACACCTTC. Encoded protein: CASSLNVGAVSGYTF. This chain joins TRBV7-9 and TRBJ1-2; tentative D call: TRBD1 (5 bases). The CDR3 extends over 15 amino acids. Germline lookup yields CDR1 SEHNR and CDR2 FQNEAQ (reference sequence). The V end lost 2 bases, the J end lost 7 bases, and 17 bases lay between the germline ends.

This chain links TRBV4-3 with TRBJ1-6; TRBD1 is a possible D gene (6 bases). The CDR3 spans 14 residues. V dropped 4 bases and J dropped 13 bases, with 17 bases sitting between them. CDR1 is LGHNA and CDR2 is YSLEER in the germline V gene. CDR3 region: CASSPQGMFSPLHF. Written as DNA, the CDR3 is TGCGCCAGCAGCCCACAGGGAATGTTCTCGCCCCTCCACTTT.

Concerning this clonotype itself: A much larger clone sits a single nucleotide away, making a read error possible. This chain joins TRBV19 and TRBJ1-4, with 9 bases that match TRBD1. V gave up 7 bases and J gave up 6 bases; unmatched junction bases: 9. Germline V gives CDR1 LNHDA, CDR2 SQIVND (reference sequence). The CDR3 consists of 15 residues. Here the CDR3 DNA reads TGTGCCAGTAAACTTCCGGGACAGGGCGATGAAAAACTGTTTTTT. Amino acid sequence: CASKLPGQGDEKLFF.